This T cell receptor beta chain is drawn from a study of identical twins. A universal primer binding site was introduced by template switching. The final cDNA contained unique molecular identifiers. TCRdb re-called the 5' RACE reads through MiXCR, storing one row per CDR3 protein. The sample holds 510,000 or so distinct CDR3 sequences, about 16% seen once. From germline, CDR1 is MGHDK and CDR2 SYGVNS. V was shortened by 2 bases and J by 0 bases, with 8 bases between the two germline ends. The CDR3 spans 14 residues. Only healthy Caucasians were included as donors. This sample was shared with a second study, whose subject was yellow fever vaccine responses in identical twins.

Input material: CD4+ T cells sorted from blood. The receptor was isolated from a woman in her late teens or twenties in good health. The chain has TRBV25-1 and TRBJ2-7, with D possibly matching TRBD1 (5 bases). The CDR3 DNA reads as TGTGCCAGCAGTGAACAGGACATCTCCTACGAGCAGTACTTC. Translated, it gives CASSEQDISYEQYF.